Listed below are T cell receptor beta chains from one sample, sequenced in a study of cytomegalovirus exposure and HLA in healthy donors. The protocol was immunoSEQ multiplex PCR, while the TCRdb copy is restricted to in-frame clones and leaves out a portion. The table shows 150,000 to 200,000 clones, with about 85% occurring only once. Input material: PBMCs. Receptors were obtained from a man between 25 and 39 years old in good health and CMV-seropositive. Each CDR3 is given with its conserved first and last residue. The D gene is left open where the match is weak. Clone sizes are given selectively: once, few, many, or a class where the clone is expanded.

TRBJ1-2,TRBV2,.,14,.,TGTGCCAGCAGGGAATTCGTTGGGGGCGTCGGTTACACCTTC,CASREFVGGVGYTF
TRBJ2-3,TRBV7-8,.,15,.,TGTGCCAGCAGCTTCGGAGGGTCAGTCACAGATACGCAGTATTTT,CASSFGGSVTDTQYF
TRBJ1-5,TRBV6-1,.,14,.,TGTGCCAGCACCAAGGAGGCAGGGGATCAGCCCCAGCATTTT,CASTKEAGDQPQHF
TRBJ1-2,TRBV4-3,.,15,.,TGCGCCAGCAGCCAGGCGATCGACAGGAGCTATGGCTACACCTTC,CASSQAIDRSYGYTF
TRBJ2-3,TRBV18,.,18,TRBD2,TGTGCCAGCTCACTCTCGGGACTAGCGGGGATGAACACAGATACGCAGTATTTT,CASSLSGLAGMNTDTQYF
TRBJ2-3,TRBV25-1,.,16,TRBD2,TGTGCCAGCAGTGATCAGCGGGGGGGCCGTACAGATACGCAGTATTTT,CASSDQRGGRTDTQYF
TRBJ1-6,TRBV2,.,15,.,TGTGCCATCCAGGAAGGAGGCCCGAATAATTCACCCCTCCACTTT,CAIQEGGPNNSPLHF
TRBJ1-4,TRBV13,.,17,TRBD1,TGTGCCAGCAGCTTAGGGGACAGGGGGCCCGATAATGAAAAACTGTTTTTT,CASSLGDRGPDNEKLFF
TRBJ1-4,TRBV5-4,.,15,.,TGTGCCAGCAGCTTGTCTGGAGGGCGCAATGAAAAACTGTTTTTT,CASSLSGGRNEKLFF
TRBJ1-1,TRBV5-4,few,12,.,TGTGCCAGCAGCTTGGGGGAGGGAGAAGCTTTCTTT,CASSLGEGEAFF
TRBJ2-2,TRBV5-6,.,16,TRBD2,TGTGCCAGCAGCACTAGCGGGGGGCCGTACACCGGGGAGCTGTTTTTT,CASSTSGGPYTGELFF
TRBJ2-1,TRBV7-6,.,20,.,TGTGCCAGCAGCTTATTCCTTCAGTCCCGCGACTATAGCTCCTACAATGAGCAGTTCTTC,CASSLFLQSRDYSSYNEQFF
TRBJ1-1,TRBV21-1,.,16,.,TGTGCCACGCCGTCCGGGCCCCGAGGGGGGAACACTGAAGCTTTCTTT,CATPSGPRGGNTEAFF
TRBJ2-5,TRBV7-2,.,16,.,TGTGCCAGCAGCCCACGAAAACTAGGGCCCCAAGAGACCCAGTACTTC,CASSPRKLGPQETQYF
TRBJ2-5,TRBV28,.,12,.,TGTGCCAGCCAAACCTATCTTGAGACCCAGTACTTC,CASQTYLETQYF
TRBJ2-2,TRBV6-1,.,15,TRBD1,TGTGCCAGCAGTCCGGACAGGGGATACGGCGGGGAGCTGTTTTTT,CASSPDRGYGGELFF
TRBJ1-2,TRBV7-9,.,16,.,TGTGCCAGCAGCTTAGCCTCTAACAGGGCTCCCTATGGCTACACCTTC,CASSLASNRAPYGYTF
TRBJ2-7,TRBV5-5,.,14,TRBD1,TGTGCCAGCAGCGCGGACAGGGGGTCCTACGAGCAGTACTTC,CASSADRGSYEQYF
TRBJ2-5,TRBV2,.,15,TRBD2,TGTGCCAGCAGCGGTGCCGGGACTACCCAAGAGACCCAGTACTTC,CASSGAGTTQETQYF
TRBJ2-2,TRBV7-9,.,16,.,TGTGCCAGCAGCTTAACCCGCGGGGGCCTCACCGGGGAGCTGTTTTTT,CASSLTRGGLTGELFF
TRBJ2-3,TRBV2,.,14,.,TGTGCCAGCAGTGAACAGGTAGTCTCAGATACGCAGTATTTT,CASSEQVVSDTQYF
TRBJ2-7,TRBV6-5,.,13,.,TGTGCCAGCAGTTACTCGAAAGTAGCCGAGCAGTACTTC,CASSYSKVAEQYF
TRBJ2-1,TRBV6-1,.,13,TRBD2,TGTGCCAGCACCACCGCAGGGAGGGATGAGCAGTTCTTC,CASTTAGRDEQFF
TRBJ1-4,TRBV6-6,.,12,.,TGTGCCAGCAGCACACAGGGTCGAAAACTGTTTTTT,CASSTQGRKLFF
TRBJ1-1,TRBV28,.,13,.,TGTGCCAGCACAAAACAGGGGAACACTGAAGCTTTCTTT,CASTKQGNTEAFF
TRBJ2-5,TRBV5-1,once,14,TRBD2,TGCGCCAGCAGCCCCGGGACTACCCAAGAGACCCAGTACTTC,CASSPGTTQETQYF
TRBJ2-3,TRBV5-4,few,14,.,TGTGCCAGCAGCCCAATGGACAGTGCAGATACGCAGTATTTT,CASSPMDSADTQYF
TRBJ1-1,TRBV12-5,.,13,TRBD1,TGTGCTAGTGGTTTGGACAGGGGCACTGAAGCTTTCTTT,CASGLDRGTEAFF
TRBJ1-2,TRBV19,.,12,.,TGTGCCAGTAAGTGGGCTCCCTATGGCTACACCTTC,CASKWAPYGYTF
TRBJ1-2,TRBV7-8,.,16,.,TGTGCCAGCAGCTTAGGGCCCAGCGGGGGCGCGAATGGCTACACCTTC,CASSLGPSGGANGYTF
TRBJ1-1,TRBV4-3,.,15,.,TGCGCCAGCAGCCAAGCCCGCTGGGGCGACACTGAAGCTTTCTTT,CASSQARWGDTEAFF
TRBJ1-2,TRBV9,.,14,.,TGTGCCAGCAGCGTTAGGAGTACTAACTATGGCTACACCTTC,CASSVRSTNYGYTF
TRBJ1-5,TRBV6-5,few,14,TRBD1,TGTGCCAGCACCAAAGGACAGGGCCTAGAGCCCCAGCATTTT,CASTKGQGLEPQHF
TRBJ2-2,TRBV11-2,.,13,.,TGTGCCAGCAGCCCCACCCTCGGCGGGGAGCTGTTTTTT,CASSPTLGGELFF
TRBJ2-1,TRBV6-5,.,15,TRBD1,TGTGCCAGCCATCAGACAGGGGTAGGATACAATGAGCAGTTCTTC,CASHQTGVGYNEQFF
TRBJ1-1,TRBV29-1,.,12,TRBD1,TGCAGCGCCAGACAGGGCGGCACTGAAGCTTTCTTT,CSARQGGTEAFF
TRBJ2-2,TRBV11-2,.,13,.,TGTGCCAGCAGTTACCACAGGGCCGGGGAGCTGTTTTTT,CASSYHRAGELFF
TRBJ2-5,TRBV7-9,.,16,TRBD2,TGTGCCAGCAGCTCCGACAAAGAACTAGCGGGGGGGACCCAGTACTTC,CASSSDKELAGGTQYF
TRBJ2-2,TRBV9,.,16,.,TGTGCCAGCAGCGTCCCCTCTATAACAGGAGCCGGGGAGCTGTTTTTT,CASSVPSITGAGELFF
TRBJ1-1,TRBV6-5,.,12,.,TGTGCCAGCATCGAAGCAGGGGCTGAAGCTTTCTTT,CASIEAGAEAFF
TRBJ2-7,TRBV4-3,.,17,TRBD1,TGCGCCAGCAGCCGGCAACCCCCGGGACAGGGTATCAACGAGCAGTACTTC,CASSRQPPGQGINEQYF
TRBJ2-3,TRBV4-3,.,17,TRBD2,TGCGCCAGCAGCCAAGAGGCAGCGGGGGGCGCAGGAGATACGCAGTATTTT,CASSQEAAGGAGDTQYF